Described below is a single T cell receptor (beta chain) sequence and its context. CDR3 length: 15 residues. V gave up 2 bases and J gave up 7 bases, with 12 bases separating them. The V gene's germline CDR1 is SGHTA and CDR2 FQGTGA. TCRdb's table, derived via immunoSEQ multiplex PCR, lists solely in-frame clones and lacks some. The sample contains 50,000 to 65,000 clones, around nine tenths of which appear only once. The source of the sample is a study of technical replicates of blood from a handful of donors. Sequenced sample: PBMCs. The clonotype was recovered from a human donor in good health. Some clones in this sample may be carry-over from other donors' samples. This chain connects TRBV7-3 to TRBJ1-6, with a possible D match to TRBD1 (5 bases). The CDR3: CASSLSQGPNSPLHF. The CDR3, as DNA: TGTGCCAGCAGCTTATCCCAGGGTCCCAATTCACCCCTCCACTTT.